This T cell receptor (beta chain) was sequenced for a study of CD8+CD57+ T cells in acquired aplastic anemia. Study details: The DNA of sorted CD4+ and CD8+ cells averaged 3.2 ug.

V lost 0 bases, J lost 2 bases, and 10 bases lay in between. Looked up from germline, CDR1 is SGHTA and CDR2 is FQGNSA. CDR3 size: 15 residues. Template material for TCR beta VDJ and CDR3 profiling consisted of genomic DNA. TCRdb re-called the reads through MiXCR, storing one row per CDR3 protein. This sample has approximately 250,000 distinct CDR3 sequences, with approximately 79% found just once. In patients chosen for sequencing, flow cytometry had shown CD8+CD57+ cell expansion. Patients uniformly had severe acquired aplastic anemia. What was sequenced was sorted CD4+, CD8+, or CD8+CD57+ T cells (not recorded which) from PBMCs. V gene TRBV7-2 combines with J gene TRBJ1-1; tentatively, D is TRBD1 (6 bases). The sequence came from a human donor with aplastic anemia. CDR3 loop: CASSLAGAANTEAFF. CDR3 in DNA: TGTGCCAGCAGCTTAGCGGGGGCTGCCAACACTGAAGCTTTCTTT.